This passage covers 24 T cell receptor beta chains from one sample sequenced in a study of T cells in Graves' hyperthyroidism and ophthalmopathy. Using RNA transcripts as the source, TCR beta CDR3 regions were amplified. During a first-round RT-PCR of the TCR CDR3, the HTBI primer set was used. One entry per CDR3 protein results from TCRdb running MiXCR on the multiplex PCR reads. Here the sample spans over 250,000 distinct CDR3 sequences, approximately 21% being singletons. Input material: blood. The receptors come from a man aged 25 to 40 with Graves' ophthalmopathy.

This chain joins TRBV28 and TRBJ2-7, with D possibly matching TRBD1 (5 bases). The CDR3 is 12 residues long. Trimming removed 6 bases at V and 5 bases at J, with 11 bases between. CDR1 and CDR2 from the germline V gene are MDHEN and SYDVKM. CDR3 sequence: CASSKRTHEQYF. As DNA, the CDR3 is TGTGCCAGCAGCAAAAGGACACACGAGCAGTACTTC.

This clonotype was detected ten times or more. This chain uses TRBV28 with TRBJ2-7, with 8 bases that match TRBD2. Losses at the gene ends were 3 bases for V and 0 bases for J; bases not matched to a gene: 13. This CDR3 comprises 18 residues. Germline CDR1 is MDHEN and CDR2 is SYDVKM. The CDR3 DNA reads TGTGCCAGCAGTTTGTCGCCGGGACTAGGGGCCGTCTCCTACGAGCAGTACTTC. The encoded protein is CASSLSPGLGAVSYEQYF.

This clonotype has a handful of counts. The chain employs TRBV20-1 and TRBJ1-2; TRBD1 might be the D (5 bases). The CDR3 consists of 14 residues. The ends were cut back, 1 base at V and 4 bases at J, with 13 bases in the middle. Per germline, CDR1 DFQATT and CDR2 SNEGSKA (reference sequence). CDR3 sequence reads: CSARVGGTPYGYTF. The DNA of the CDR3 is TGCAGTGCTAGAGTGGGGGGGACGCCCTATGGCTACACCTTC.

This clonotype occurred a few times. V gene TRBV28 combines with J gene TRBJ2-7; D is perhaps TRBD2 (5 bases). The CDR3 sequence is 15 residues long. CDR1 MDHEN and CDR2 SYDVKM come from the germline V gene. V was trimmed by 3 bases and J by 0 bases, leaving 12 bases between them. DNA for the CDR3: TGTGCCAGCAGTTTCGAGGGCTTCTTCTCCTACGAGCAGTACTTC. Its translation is CASSFEGFFSYEQYF.

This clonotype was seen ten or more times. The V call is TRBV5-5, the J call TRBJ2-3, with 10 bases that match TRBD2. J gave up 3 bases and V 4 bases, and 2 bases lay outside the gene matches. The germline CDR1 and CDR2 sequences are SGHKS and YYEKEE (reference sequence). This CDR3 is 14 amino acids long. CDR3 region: CASSPLAGTDTQYF. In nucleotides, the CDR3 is TGTGCCAGCAGCCCACTAGCGGGGACAGATACGCAGTATTTT.

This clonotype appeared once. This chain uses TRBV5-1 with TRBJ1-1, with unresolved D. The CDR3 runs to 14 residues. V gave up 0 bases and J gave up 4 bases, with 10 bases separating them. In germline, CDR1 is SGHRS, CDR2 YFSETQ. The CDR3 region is CASSLAIRVTEAFF. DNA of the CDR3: TGCGCCAGCAGCTTGGCCATAAGAGTCACTGAAGCTTTCTTT.

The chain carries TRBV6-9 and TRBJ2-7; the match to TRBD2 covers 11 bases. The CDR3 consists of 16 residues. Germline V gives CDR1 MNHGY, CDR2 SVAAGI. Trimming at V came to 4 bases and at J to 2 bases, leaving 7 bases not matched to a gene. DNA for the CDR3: TGTGCCAGCAGTTCCCGAGGACTAGCGGGCACCTACGAGCAGTACTTC. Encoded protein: CASSSRGLAGTYEQYF.

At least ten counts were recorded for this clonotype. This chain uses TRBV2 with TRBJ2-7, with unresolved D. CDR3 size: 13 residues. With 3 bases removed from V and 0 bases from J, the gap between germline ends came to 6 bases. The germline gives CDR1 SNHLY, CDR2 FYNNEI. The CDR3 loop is CASSDGNSYEQYF. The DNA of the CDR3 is TGTGCCAGCAGTGACGGCAACTCCTACGAGCAGTACTTC.

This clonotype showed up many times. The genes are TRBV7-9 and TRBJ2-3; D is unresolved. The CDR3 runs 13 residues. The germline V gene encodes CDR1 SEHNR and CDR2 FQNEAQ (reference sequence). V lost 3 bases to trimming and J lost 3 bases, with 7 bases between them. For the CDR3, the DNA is TGTGCCAGCAGCTTTCCGGAGACAGATACGCAGTATTTT. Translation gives CASSFPETDTQYF.

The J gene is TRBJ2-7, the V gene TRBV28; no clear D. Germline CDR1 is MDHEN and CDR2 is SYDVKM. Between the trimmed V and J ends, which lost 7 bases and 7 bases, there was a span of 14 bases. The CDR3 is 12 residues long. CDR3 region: CASTPRTGEQYF. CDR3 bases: TGTGCCAGCACCCCTAGAACTGGGGAGCAGTACTTC.

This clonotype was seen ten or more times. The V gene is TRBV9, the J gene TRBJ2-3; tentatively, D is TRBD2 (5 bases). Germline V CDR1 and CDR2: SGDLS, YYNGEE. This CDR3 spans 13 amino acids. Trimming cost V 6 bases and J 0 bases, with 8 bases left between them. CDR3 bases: TGTGCCAGCAAGCGACTAAGCACAGATACGCAGTATTTT. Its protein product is CASKRLSTDTQYF.

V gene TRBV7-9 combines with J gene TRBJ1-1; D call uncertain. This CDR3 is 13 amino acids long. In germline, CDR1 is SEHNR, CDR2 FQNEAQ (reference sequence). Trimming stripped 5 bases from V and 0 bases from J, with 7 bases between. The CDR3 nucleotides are TGTGCCAGCAGCCCCAACTTGAACACTGAAGCTTTCTTT. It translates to CASSPNLNTEAFF.

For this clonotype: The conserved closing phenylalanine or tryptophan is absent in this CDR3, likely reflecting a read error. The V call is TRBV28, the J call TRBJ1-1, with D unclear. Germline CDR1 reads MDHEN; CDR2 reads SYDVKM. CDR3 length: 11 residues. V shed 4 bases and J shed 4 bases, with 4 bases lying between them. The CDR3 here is CASSSPTEAFL. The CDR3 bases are TGTGCCAGCAGTTCCCCCACTGAAGCTTTCCTT.

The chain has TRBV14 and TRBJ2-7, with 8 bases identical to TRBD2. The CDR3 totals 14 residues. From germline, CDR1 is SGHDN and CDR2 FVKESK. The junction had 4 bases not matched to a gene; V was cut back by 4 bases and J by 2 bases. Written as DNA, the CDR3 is TGTGCCAGCAGCCTGGTTAGCGGGGCCTACGAGCAGTACTTC. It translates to CASSLVSGAYEQYF.

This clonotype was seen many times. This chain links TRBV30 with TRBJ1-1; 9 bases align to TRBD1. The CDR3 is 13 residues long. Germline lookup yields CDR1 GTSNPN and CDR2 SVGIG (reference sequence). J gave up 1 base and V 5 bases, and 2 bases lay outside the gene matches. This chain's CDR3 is CAWGQGWNTEAFF. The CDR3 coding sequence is TGTGCCTGGGGACAGGGGTGGAACACTGAAGCTTTCTTT.

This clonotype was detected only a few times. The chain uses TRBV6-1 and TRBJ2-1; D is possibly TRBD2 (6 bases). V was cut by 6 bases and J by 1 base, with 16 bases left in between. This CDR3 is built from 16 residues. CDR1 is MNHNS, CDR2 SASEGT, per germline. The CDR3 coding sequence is TGTGCCAGCAGGGACAATTGGCGGGGTTCCTACAATGAGCAGTTCTTC. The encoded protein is CASRDNWRGSYNEQFF.

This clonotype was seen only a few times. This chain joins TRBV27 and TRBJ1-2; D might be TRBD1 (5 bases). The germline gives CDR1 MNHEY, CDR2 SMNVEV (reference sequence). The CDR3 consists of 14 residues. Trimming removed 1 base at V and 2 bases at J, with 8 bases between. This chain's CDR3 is CASSLWGKNYGYTF. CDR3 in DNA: TGTGCCAGCAGTTTATGGGGCAAGAACTATGGCTACACCTTC.

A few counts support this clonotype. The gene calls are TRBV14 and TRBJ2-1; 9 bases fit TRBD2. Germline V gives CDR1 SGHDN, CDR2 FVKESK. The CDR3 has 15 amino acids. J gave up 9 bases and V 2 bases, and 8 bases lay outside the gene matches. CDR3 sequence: CASSQWTSARVEQFF. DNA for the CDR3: TGTGCCAGCAGCCAATGGACTAGCGCTAGGGTTGAGCAGTTCTTC. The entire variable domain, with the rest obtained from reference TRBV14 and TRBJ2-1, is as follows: EAGVTQFPSHSVIEKGQTVTLRCDPISGHDNLYWYRRVMGKEIKFLLHFVKESKQDESGMPNNRFLAERTGGTYSTLKVQPAELEDSGVYFCASSQWTSARVEQFFGPGTRLTVL.

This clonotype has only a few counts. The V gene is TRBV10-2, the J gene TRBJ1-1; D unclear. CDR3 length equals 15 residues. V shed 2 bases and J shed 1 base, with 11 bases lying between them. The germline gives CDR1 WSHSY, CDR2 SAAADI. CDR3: CASSEAGSRNTEAFF. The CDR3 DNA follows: TGCGCCAGCAGTGAGGCCGGGAGCCGGAACACTGAAGCTTTCTTT.

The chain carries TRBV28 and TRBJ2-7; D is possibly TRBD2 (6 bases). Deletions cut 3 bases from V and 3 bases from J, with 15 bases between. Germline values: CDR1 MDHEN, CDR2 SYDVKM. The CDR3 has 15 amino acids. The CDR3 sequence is CASSFWSGSNYEQYF. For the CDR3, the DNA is TGTGCCAGCAGTTTTTGGTCCGGGAGCAACTACGAGCAGTACTTC.

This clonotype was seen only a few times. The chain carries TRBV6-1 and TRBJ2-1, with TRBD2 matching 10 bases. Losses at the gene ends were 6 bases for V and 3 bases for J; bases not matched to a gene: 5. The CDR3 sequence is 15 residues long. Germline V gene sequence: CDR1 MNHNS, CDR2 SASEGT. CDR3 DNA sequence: TGTGCCAGCAGAGGACTAGCGGAGATCTACAATGAGCAGTTCTTC. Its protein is CASRGLAEIYNEQFF.

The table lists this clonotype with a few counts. The CDR3 is CASSLPGIGYTF. The CDR3 DNA sequence: TGTGCCAGCAGTTTACCAGGGATTGGCTACACCTTC. The chain is built from TRBV28 and TRBJ1-2; tentatively, D is TRBD1 (5 bases). V was pared by 2 bases and J by 7 bases, with 8 bases between. This CDR3 has 12 residues. CDR1 is MDHEN, CDR2 SYDVKM, per germline.

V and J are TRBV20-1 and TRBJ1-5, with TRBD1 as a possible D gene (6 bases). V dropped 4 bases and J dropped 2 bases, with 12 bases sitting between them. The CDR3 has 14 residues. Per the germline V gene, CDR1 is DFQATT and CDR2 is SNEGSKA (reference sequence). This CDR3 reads CSATSRGGNQPQHF. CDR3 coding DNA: TGCAGTGCTACATCCAGGGGTGGCAATCAGCCCCAGCATTTT.

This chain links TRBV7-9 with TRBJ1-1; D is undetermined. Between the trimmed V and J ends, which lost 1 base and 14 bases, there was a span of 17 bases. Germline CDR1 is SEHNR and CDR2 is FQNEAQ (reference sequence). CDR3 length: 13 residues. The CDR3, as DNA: TGTGCCAGCAGCTTAGAAGCTGCCAAGACCGGATTCTTT. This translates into CASSLEAAKTGFF.